This T cell receptor beta chain was recovered during a study of T cell repertoires in cytomegalovirus infection. Study details: Shared public TCR beta signatures pointed to both CMV infection and a matching HLA type.

TCRdb fed the reads into MiXCR, producing one record per CDR3 protein. In the table there are hundreds of thousands of distinct CDR3 sequences, around 30% of which are singletons. In regard to this clonotype: What it binds is not known.

Germline V CDR1 and CDR2: MNHEY, SVGAGI. This CDR3 contains 13 residues. Trimming took 4 bases from V and 4 from J, leaving 11 bases between them. Findings and caveats of the study: In two of eight donors, the top clonotype was HLA-C-restricted CMV-specific.

The sequences come from cultured PBMCs, collected from culture after CMV antigen stimulation. The chain uses TRBV6-5 and TRBJ2-7; D gene ambiguous. This sequence was found in a human donor in good health (CMV status not recorded). Some clones in this sample may be carry-over from other donors' samples. CDR3 bases: TGTGCCAGCAGTTCCGACAATCATTACGAGCAGTACTTC. Its protein is CASSSDNHYEQYF.